A single sample is the source of the 26 T cell receptor beta chains below, sequenced in a study of T cells in Graves' hyperthyroidism and ophthalmopathy. Amplification targeted TCR beta CDR3 regions from RNA transcripts. A first-round RT-PCR of the TCR CDR3 used the HTBI primer set. TCRdb redid the calling of the multiplex PCR reads with MiXCR, one entry per CDR3 protein. Seen here are 450,000 to 700,000 distinct CDR3 sequences, 46% observed once, and the top ten hold roughly 19%. Material for sequencing was peripheral blood or thyroid tissue (not recorded which). These receptors all stem from an adult woman with Graves' disease, either hyperthyroidism or ophthalmopathy (not recorded which).

This clonotype was picked up many times. V gene TRBV19 combines with J gene TRBJ2-7; 7 positions agree with TRBD1. Trimming removed 5 bases from V and 6 bases from J; junction bases left unmatched: 7. This CDR3 is 13 amino acids long. Germline CDR1 and CDR2: LNHDA and SQIVND (reference sequence). For the CDR3, the DNA is TGTGCCAGTAGTCCACTACAGGGGAGCGAGCAGTACTTC. This gives the protein CASSPLQGSEQYF.

This clonotype was seen many times. A read error may explain this, as a much larger clone is one base away. The gene calls are TRBV7-8 and TRBJ1-5; D not resolved. Trimming pared 4 bases from V and 0 bases from J, leaving 4 bases between. The CDR3 consists of 13 residues. Germline CDR1 SGHVS, CDR2 FQNEAQ. The CDR3 loop is CASSWNSNQPQHF. CDR3 DNA sequence: TGTGCCAGCAGCTGGAATAGCAATCAGCCCCAGCATTTT.

The V gene is TRBV29-1, the J gene TRBJ1-1; 8 bases align to TRBD1. The V gene end was trimmed by 4 bases and the J gene end by 7 bases; junction bases not matched to a gene: 8. The CDR3 extends over 13 amino acids. Germline CDR1 and CDR2: SQVTM and ANQGSEA. The CDR3 here is CSVATGQVFEAFF. The CDR3, as DNA: TGCAGCGTTGCTACGGGACAGGTGTTTGAAGCTTTCTTT.

The rearrangement links TRBV7-8 to TRBJ1-5, with a possible D match to TRBD1 (6 bases). V was cut by 5 bases and J by 0 bases, with 14 bases left in between. Germline loops: CDR1 SGHVS, CDR2 FQNEAQ. The CDR3 sequence is 16 residues long. The CDR3 nucleotides are TGTGCCAGCAGCAGTCGGAACAGGGATAGCAATCAGCCCCAGCATTTT. It translates to CASSSRNRDSNQPQHF.

This clonotype was counted at least ten times. The chain employs TRBV15 and TRBJ2-7, with 8 nucleotides matching TRBD1. CDR1 is LNHNV and CDR2 is YYDKDF in the germline V gene (reference sequence). The V gene end was trimmed by 4 bases and the J gene end by 3 bases; junction bases not matched to a gene: 2. The CDR3 contains 13 residues. DNA for the CDR3: TGTGCCACCAGCAAAGGACAGGGCTACGAGCAGTACTTC. It encodes CATSKGQGYEQYF.

This clonotype has a handful of counts. The J gene is TRBJ2-6, the V gene TRBV29-1; no clear D gene. Germline CDR1 reads SQVTM; CDR2 reads ANQGSEA. V was pared by 6 bases and J by 4 bases, with 13 bases between. This CDR3 has 14 amino acids. In nucleotides, the CDR3 is TGCAGCGTGCGACCTAGAACCGGGGCCAACGTCCTGACTTTC. Amino acid sequence: CSVRPRTGANVLTF.

V gene TRBV5-1 combines with J gene TRBJ2-7; 8 positions match TRBD2. CDR3 length: 13 residues. In germline, CDR1 is SGHRS, CDR2 YFSETQ. With V trimmed by 0 bases and J by 7 bases, 3 bases remained unmatched. Here the CDR3 DNA reads TGCGCCAGCAGCTTGGAGGCTAGCGGGGAGCAGTACTTC. It translates to CASSLEASGEQYF.

This sequence joins TRBV29-1 and TRBJ1-4, with 8 positions matching TRBD1. Germline V gives CDR1 SQVTM, CDR2 ANQGSEA. V was pared by 5 bases and J by 3 bases, with 5 bases of the junction left unmatched. This CDR3 region has 14 residues. As DNA, the CDR3 is TGCAGCGTTTTCGGGGGACAGGCTAATGAAAAACTGTTTTTT. Amino acid sequence: CSVFGGQANEKLFF.

V and J are TRBV7-9 and TRBJ2-3, with D perhaps matching TRBD2 (6 bases). Trimming removed 5 bases from V and 5 bases from J, with 20 bases in between. The germline CDR1 and CDR2 sequences are SEHNR and FQNEAQ (reference sequence). The CDR3 covers 16 residues. The CDR3 nucleotides read TGTGCCAGCAGCCAATTATACCGGACTACCGGAGATACGCAGTATTTT. Amino acids: CASSQLYRTTGDTQYF. The variable domain in full, completed from reference TRBV7-9 and TRBJ2-3, reads DTGVSQNPRHKITKRGQNVTFRCDPISEHNRLYWYRQTLGQGPEFLTYFQNEAQLEKSRLLSDRFSAERPKGSFSTLEIQRTEQGDSAMYLCASSQLYRTTGDTQYFGPGTRLTVL.

In this sample, this clonotype turned up many times. V gene TRBV6-6 combines with J gene TRBJ2-5, with D tentatively TRBD2 (5 bases). The CDR3 extends over 15 amino acids. The germline V gene encodes CDR1 MNHNY and CDR2 SVGAGI (reference sequence). Between the trimmed V and J ends, which lost 2 bases and 5 bases, there was a span of 15 bases. The CDR3 nucleotides read TGTGCCAGCAGTTACCCTCCAGAGGGCCGGGAGACCCAGTACTTC. Encoded protein: CASSYPPEGRETQYF.

The chain joins TRBV7-8 to TRBJ1-5; 7 bases align to TRBD1. V trimming: 8 bases; J trimming: 1 base; junction bases outside the gene matches: 8. Per the germline V gene, CDR1 is SGHVS and CDR2 is FQNEAQ. The CDR3 length is 15 residues. The CDR3: CASRRQGPSNQPQHF. The CDR3 bases are TGTGCCAGCCGTAGACAGGGACCAAGCAATCAGCCCCAGCATTTT.

The chain joins TRBV7-9 to TRBJ1-2, with a tentative D call TRBD1 (6 bases). Germline CDR1 SEHNR, CDR2 FQNEAQ (reference sequence). V was trimmed by 2 bases and J by 3 bases, leaving 13 bases between them. The CDR3 spans 15 residues. The CDR3 nucleotides read TGTGCCAGCAGCTTAAGCCAGGGGCTTCACTATGGCTACACCTTC. Protein sequence: CASSLSQGLHYGYTF. The full variable domain, with the rest looked up from reference TRBV7-9 and TRBJ1-2, is DTGVSQNPRHKITKRGQNVTFRCDPISEHNRLYWYRQTLGQGPEFLTYFQNEAQLEKSRLLSDRFSAERPKGSFSTLEIQRTEQGDSAMYLCASSLSQGLHYGYTFGSGTRLTVV.

The V gene is TRBV29-1, the J gene TRBJ1-4; D is ambiguous. The germline V gene encodes CDR1 SQVTM and CDR2 ANQGSEA. Trimming cost V 7 bases and J 7 bases, with 13 bases left between them. There are 12 residues in the CDR3. CDR3: CSAGSTGEKLFF. CDR3 bases: TGCAGCGCCGGGTCGACGGGTGAAAAACTGTTTTTT.

This clonotype showed up many times. The CDR3 loop reads CASSLESSGNTIYF. CDR3 coding DNA: TGCGCCAGCAGCTTGGAAAGCTCTGGAAACACCATATATTTT. The chain uses TRBV5-1 and TRBJ1-3; D not resolved. CDR3 length equals 14 residues. Between the trimmed V and J ends, which lost 0 bases and 0 bases, there was a span of 4 bases. Looked up from germline, CDR1 is SGHRS and CDR2 is YFSETQ.

In its sample, this clonotype was seen many times. The chain links TRBV7-2 to TRBJ1-5; D unclear. Trimming cost V 5 bases and J 4 bases, with 12 bases left between them. From germline, CDR1 is SGHTA and CDR2 FQGNSA. The CDR3 totals 14 residues. CDR3 bases: TGTGCCAGCAGCATCGGGTTAGCAAATCAGCCCCAGCATTTT. Its translation: CASSIGLANQPQHF.

This clonotype was counted only a few times. The V gene is TRBV2, the J gene TRBJ2-2; D may be TRBD2 (5 bases). This CDR3 has 15 amino acids. CDR1 and CDR2 from the germline V gene are SNHLY and FYNNEI. Trimming removed 4 bases at V and 4 bases at J, with 13 bases between. CDR3 bases: TGTGCCAGCAGTGCGCCGGTGGGGAGCACCGGGGAGCTGTTTTTT. Its protein product is CASSAPVGSTGELFF.

This clonotype has at least ten counts. The chain has TRBV5-1 and TRBJ2-5; possibly TRBD2 for D (6 bases). Trimming removed 4 bases from V and 2 bases from J, with 12 bases in between. The CDR3 contains 14 residues. Germline V lookup: CDR1 SGHRS, CDR2 YFSETQ. The CDR3 coding sequence is TGCGCCAGCAGCCCAAGCGGGCGGCAAGAGACCCAGTACTTC. Translated: CASSPSGRQETQYF.

In its sample, this clonotype was seen a few times. Here the CDR3 omits its conserved ending phenylalanine or tryptophan, so a read error is the likely source. The V call is TRBV5-4, the J call TRBJ1-2; a possible D gene is TRBD1 (6 bases). Germline V gene lookup returns CDR1 SGHNT and CDR2 YYREEE (reference sequence). The CDR3 loop spans 11 amino acids. V shed 4 bases and J shed 8 bases, with 9 bases lying between them. The DNA of the CDR3 is TGTGCCAGCAGCCAGGGGAGCGGCTACACCCTC. Its protein product is CASSQGSGYTL.

This clonotype appeared a single time. The V call is TRBV15, the J call TRBJ2-7; 7 bases line up with TRBD2. V lost 0 bases to trimming and J lost 1 base; unmatched junction nucleotides: 6. The CDR3 runs to 16 residues. Germline V gives CDR1 LNHNV, CDR2 YYDKDF (reference sequence). CDR3: CATSRDRMGLSYEQYF. For the CDR3, the DNA is TGTGCCACCAGCAGAGATAGGATGGGACTATCCTACGAGCAGTACTTC.

At least ten counts were recorded for this clonotype. The chain recombines TRBV15 with TRBJ2-5, with D unclear. The CDR3 totals 13 residues. Germline V gene data show CDR1 as LNHNV and CDR2 as YYDKDF (reference sequence). Trimming shortened V by 1 base and J by 3 bases, and 6 bases separated the two germline ends. As DNA, the CDR3 is TGTGCCACCAGCAGAGGGTTCGAAGAGACCCAGTACTTC. Translating it yields CATSRGFEETQYF.

This clonotype came up many times. The chain joins TRBV6-4 to TRBJ1-6; D gene uncertain. V lost 3 bases, J lost 7 bases, and 7 bases lay in between. CDR3 length: 13 residues. The germline gives CDR1 MRHNA, CDR2 SNTAGT. DNA for the CDR3: TGTGCCAGCAGTGAGATGGAGAATTCACCCCTCCACTTT. Translating it yields CASSEMENSPLHF.

With regard to this clonotype: This CDR3 is missing its conserved last phenylalanine or tryptophan, likely due to a read error. Because the CDR3's place on the DNA is in doubt, the DNA is left out and the CDR3 is given as listed by TCRdb. The rearrangement uses TRBV29-1 and TRBJ1-1; the table's TRBD1 call for D was not verified on the DNA. Germline V gene data show CDR1 as SQVTM and CDR2 as ANQGSEA. The CDR3 is 8 amino acids long, termini counted. Here the CDR3 reads CSVEKGVT.

The chain links TRBV15 to TRBJ1-2, with 10 nucleotides matching TRBD1. The V segment lost 5 bases and the J segment 4 bases; nucleotides outside the gene matches: 4. Germline CDR1 reads LNHNV; CDR2 reads YYDKDF (reference sequence). There are 14 residues in the CDR3. The CDR3 spells CATSSGTGAYGYTF. The DNA of the CDR3 is TGTGCCACCAGCTCAGGGACAGGGGCCTATGGCTACACCTTC. The whole variable domain, remainder taken from reference TRBV15 and TRBJ1-2, is DAMVIQNPRYQVTQFGKPVTLSCSQTLNHNVMYWYQQKSSQAPKLLFHYYDKDFNNEADTPDNFQSRRPNTSFCFLDIRSPGLGDTAMYLCATSSGTGAYGYTFGSGTRLTVV.

The rearrangement links TRBV20-1 to TRBJ2-5, with 8 bases aligning to TRBD1. The V and J ends lost 5 bases and 5 bases, in that order; junction bases with no gene match: 13. There are 15 residues in the CDR3. Looked up from germline, CDR1 is DFQATT and CDR2 is SNEGSKA (reference sequence). The CDR3 DNA is TGCAGTGCTCCCATGGGCGGACAGGGTGTGGAGACCCAGTACTTC. Residues: CSAPMGGQGVETQYF.

This sequence joins TRBV7-2 and TRBJ1-3, with TRBD1 as a possible D gene (5 bases). Germline values: CDR1 SGHTA, CDR2 FQGNSA. V dropped 5 bases and J dropped 8 bases, with 25 bases sitting between them. The CDR3 is 17 amino acids. Here the CDR3 DNA reads TGTGCCAGCAGCCCCGTCGTGGCACGGGGCTATGGCTACACCATATATTTT. Its translation is CASSPVVARGYGYTIYF.

This clonotype occurred a few times. The genes are TRBV27 and TRBJ2-7; 9 nucleotides align to TRBD1. V shed 5 bases, J shed 2 bases, and the junction held 10 bases outside the gene matches. The CDR3 consists of 16 residues. Germline V CDR1 and CDR2: MNHEY, SMNVEV (reference sequence). CDR3 nucleotides: TGTGCCAGCAGTCTCATCTCCGGGACAGGGACCTACGAGCAGTACTTC. This translates into CASSLISGTGTYEQYF.